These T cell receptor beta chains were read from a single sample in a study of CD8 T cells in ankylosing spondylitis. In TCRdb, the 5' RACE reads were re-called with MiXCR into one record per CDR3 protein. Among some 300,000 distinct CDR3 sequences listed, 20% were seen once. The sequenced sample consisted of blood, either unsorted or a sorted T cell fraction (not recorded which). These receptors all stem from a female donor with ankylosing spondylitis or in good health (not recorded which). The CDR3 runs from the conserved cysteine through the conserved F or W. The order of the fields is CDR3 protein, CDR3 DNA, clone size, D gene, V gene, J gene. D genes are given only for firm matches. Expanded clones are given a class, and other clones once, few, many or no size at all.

CDR3: CASSLRLADVNEQFF
DNA: TGTGCCAGCAGCTTAAGACTAGCGGATGTGAATGAGCAGTTCTTC
size: few
D: TRBD2
V: TRBV7-9
J: TRBJ2-1

CDR3: CSASNRGTSGTNYEQYF
DNA: TGCAGTGCTAGCAACCGAGGGACTAGCGGGACAAACTACGAGCAGTACTTC
size: .
D: TRBD2
V: TRBV20-1
J: TRBJ2-7

CDR3: CASSFPGAYEQYF
DNA: TGCGCCAGCAGCTTCCCAGGGGCCTACGAGCAGTACTTC
size: .
D: .
V: TRBV5-1
J: TRBJ2-7

CDR3: CASSLGSGTPTDTQYF
DNA: TGTGCCAGCAGCTTAGGCTCGGGAACCCCCACAGATACGCAGTATTTT
size: .
D: .
V: TRBV7-2
J: TRBJ2-3

CDR3: CASSESSGSRNEQFF
DNA: TGCGCCAGCAGTGAAAGTAGCGGGTCAAGGAATGAGCAGTTCTTC
size: few
D: TRBD2
V: TRBV10-1
J: TRBJ2-1

CDR3: CSARDDRKRGRYNEQFF
DNA: TGCAGTGCTAGAGATGATAGGAAGAGGGGCCGGTACAATGAGCAGTTCTTC
size: few
D: .
V: TRBV20-1
J: TRBJ2-1

CDR3: CASSQVQGGFHEQFF
DNA: TGTGCCAGCAGCCAAGTCCAGGGTGGGTTCCATGAGCAGTTCTTC
size: .
D: .
V: TRBV14
J: TRBJ2-1

CDR3: CASSQVKGPVSFYGYTF
DNA: TGCGCCAGCAGCCAAGTAAAAGGACCGGTGAGCTTCTATGGCTACACCTTC
size: .
D: .
V: TRBV4-3
J: TRBJ1-2

CDR3: CSVTTGKQYEQYF
DNA: TGCAGTGTCACGACAGGGAAACAGTACGAGCAGTACTTC
size: many
D: TRBD1
V: TRBV20-1
J: TRBJ2-7

CDR3: CASSGRQGQGYEQYF
DNA: TGCGCCAGCAGTGGCAGGCAGGGACAAGGCTACGAGCAGTACTTC
size: few
D: .
V: TRBV10-2
J: TRBJ2-7

CDR3: CASSSDGPGELFF
DNA: TGTGCCAGCAGCTCCGATGGGCCCGGGGAGCTGTTTTTT
size: few
D: .
V: TRBV7-6
J: TRBJ2-2

CDR3: CASSQGGSRVGEQFF
DNA: TGTGCCAGCAGCCAAGGCGGGAGTAGGGTAGGTGAGCAGTTCTTC
size: few
D: TRBD2
V: TRBV3-1
J: TRBJ2-1

CDR3: CSARVAGVRRDTQYF
DNA: TGCAGTGCTAGAGTTGCGGGAGTACGGAGAGATACGCAGTATTTT
size: few
D: TRBD2
V: TRBV20-1
J: TRBJ2-3

CDR3: CASSHPGQGFHEQYF
DNA: TGTGCCAGCAGCCATCCGGGACAGGGTTTCCACGAGCAGTACTTC
size: .
D: TRBD1
V: TRBV3-1
J: TRBJ2-7

CDR3: CASSYTPPPSSYEQYF
DNA: TGTGCCAGCAGCTACACGCCTCCTCCCTCCTCCTACGAGCAGTACTTC
size: .
D: .
V: TRBV7-2
J: TRBJ2-7

CDR3: CASSPTGGRRYEQYF
DNA: TGCGCCAGCAGCCCTACTGGAGGTCGGCGTTACGAGCAGTACTTC
size: few
D: .
V: TRBV5-1
J: TRBJ2-7

CDR3: CASSPPGLETQYF
DNA: TGTGCCAGCAGCCCTCCGGGACTAGAGACCCAGTACTTC
size: many
D: .
V: TRBV4-2
J: TRBJ2-5

CDR3: CASSLGTGIHQPQHF
DNA: TGTGCCAGCAGCTTGGGGACAGGGATCCATCAGCCCCAGCATTTT
size: few
D: TRBD1
V: TRBV7-8
J: TRBJ1-5

CDR3: CSVGEGSGAGELFF
DNA: TGCAGCGTTGGAGAGGGATCCGGCGCCGGGGAGCTGTTTTTT
size: few
D: .
V: TRBV29-1
J: TRBJ2-2

CDR3: CASSLTLGHEQFF
DNA: TGTGCTAGCAGCTTGACACTGGGGCATGAGCAGTTCTTC
size: .
D: .
V: TRBV7-7
J: TRBJ2-1

CDR3: CASTLSQNWGTDTQYF
DNA: TGTGCCAGCACCTTGTCCCAAAATTGGGGCACAGATACGCAGTATTTT
size: few
D: .
V: TRBV2
J: TRBJ2-3

CDR3: CASSGYYEQYF
DNA: TGTGCCAGCAGTGGTTACTACGAGCAGTACTTC
size: many
D: .
V: TRBV12-3/TRBV12-4
J: TRBJ2-7

CDR3: CSVGFEQFF
DNA: TGCAGCGTAGGGTTTGAGCAGTTCTTC
size: many
D: .
V: TRBV29-1
J: TRBJ2-1

CDR3: CASSYSPRTVGIYNEQFF
DNA: TGTGCCAGCAGTTACTCCCCCAGGACCGTAGGAATTTACAATGAGCAGTTCTTC
size: .
D: .
V: TRBV6-5
J: TRBJ2-1

CDR3: CASSPGLGGTLNTEAFF
DNA: TGTGCCAGCAGCCCAGGGCTAGGGGGCACATTGAACACTGAAGCTTTCTTT
size: .
D: TRBD1
V: TRBV7-9
J: TRBJ1-1

CDR3: CSARDWRDFSGANVLTF
DNA: TGCAGTGCTAGGGATTGGAGGGATTTCTCTGGGGCCAACGTCCTGACTTTC
size: .
D: .
V: TRBV20-1
J: TRBJ2-6

CDR3: CASSFSSGRANEQFF
DNA: TGTGCCAGCAGCTTCAGTAGCGGGAGGGCCAATGAGCAGTTCTTC
size: .
D: TRBD2
V: TRBV7-9
J: TRBJ2-1

CDR3: CASTNRQALAKNIQYF
DNA: TGTGCCAGCACCAACCGACAGGCGCTAGCCAAAAACATTCAGTACTTC
size: .
D: .
V: TRBV6-1
J: TRBJ2-4

CDR3: CASSISRYSGRRYF
DNA: TGTGCCAGTAGTATAAGTCGGTACAGCGGGAGGAGGTACTTC
size: few
D: TRBD2
V: TRBV19
J: TRBJ2-7

CDR3: CSALAPRGYNEQFF
DNA: TGCAGTGCCCTAGCTCCTCGAGGGTACAATGAGCAGTTCTTC
size: few
D: .
V: TRBV20-1
J: TRBJ2-1

CDR3: CASATGTESDTQYF
DNA: TGTGCCAGTGCTACAGGGACCGAGTCAGATACGCAGTATTTT
size: .
D: .
V: TRBV19
J: TRBJ2-3

CDR3: CSARRDSNTGELFF
DNA: TGCAGTGCTCGCCGGGACTCGAACACCGGGGAGCTGTTTTTT
size: few
D: .
V: TRBV20-1
J: TRBJ2-2

CDR3: CASSLRQGTDSYEQYF
DNA: TGTGCCAGCAGTTTAAGGCAGGGGACTGACTCCTACGAGCAGTACTTC
size: few
D: .
V: TRBV12-3/TRBV12-4
J: TRBJ2-7

CDR3: CSASMEAGLAYEQYF
DNA: TGCAGTGCTAGTATGGAGGCGGGACTAGCCTACGAGCAGTACTTC
size: .
D: TRBD2
V: TRBV20-1
J: TRBJ2-7

CDR3: CASSQDGGTPLRTDTQYF
DNA: TGCGCCAGCAGCCAAGATGGTGGGACCCCTCTTCGCACAGATACGCAGTATTTT
size: few
D: .
V: TRBV4-3
J: TRBJ2-3

CDR3: CAISEGQVNEQYF
DNA: TGTGCCATCAGTGAGGGGCAGGTCAACGAGCAGTACTTC
size: .
D: .
V: TRBV10-3
J: TRBJ2-7

CDR3: CSARTSGYYEQYF
DNA: TGCAGTGCCAGGACTAGCGGATACTACGAGCAGTACTTC
size: many
D: TRBD2
V: TRBV20-1
J: TRBJ2-7

CDR3: CASRWTGLGEQYF
DNA: TGTGCCAGCAGATGGACAGGGTTGGGCGAGCAGTACTTC
size: few
D: TRBD1
V: TRBV12-3/TRBV12-4
J: TRBJ2-7

CDR3: CASSVLAGGPYEQYF
DNA: TGTGCCAGCAGCGTTCTTGCGGGAGGCCCCTACGAGCAGTACTTC
size: .
D: TRBD2
V: TRBV9
J: TRBJ2-7

CDR3: CASSRDREGGETQYF
DNA: TGCGCCAGCAGCCGAGACAGGGAAGGGGGAGAGACCCAGTACTTC
size: .
D: TRBD1
V: TRBV4-3
J: TRBJ2-5

CDR3: CASSPTGNQPQHF
DNA: TGTGCCAGCAGCCCGACAGGGAATCAGCCCCAGCATTTT
size: few
D: TRBD1
V: TRBV7-9
J: TRBJ1-5

CDR3: CASSSESLLNEQFF
DNA: TGTGCCAGCAGTTCGGAGAGCCTATTGAATGAGCAGTTCTTC
size: few
D: .
V: TRBV27
J: TRBJ2-1

CDR3: CAISENPTVSSYEQYF
DNA: TGTGCCATCAGTGAGAACCCGACAGTTAGCTCCTACGAGCAGTACTTC
size: few
D: .
V: TRBV10-3
J: TRBJ2-7

CDR3: CASSRGTSGSYNEQFF
DNA: TGTGCCAGCAGTCGAGGGACTAGCGGTTCCTACAATGAGCAGTTCTTC
size: few
D: TRBD2
V: TRBV6-2/TRBV6-3
J: TRBJ2-1

CDR3: CSAHGTSGTLSTDTQYF
DNA: TGCAGTGCTCACGGGACTAGCGGGACTCTGAGCACAGATACGCAGTATTTT
size: .
D: TRBD2
V: TRBV20-1
J: TRBJ2-3

CDR3: CAPLGTEAFF
DNA: TGTGCCCCCCTGGGTACTGAAGCTTTCTTT
size: .
D: .
V: TRBV25-1
J: TRBJ1-1

CDR3: CAISTGNQPQHF
DNA: TGTGCCATCAGTACGGGCAATCAGCCCCAGCATTTT
size: many
D: .
V: TRBV10-3
J: TRBJ1-5